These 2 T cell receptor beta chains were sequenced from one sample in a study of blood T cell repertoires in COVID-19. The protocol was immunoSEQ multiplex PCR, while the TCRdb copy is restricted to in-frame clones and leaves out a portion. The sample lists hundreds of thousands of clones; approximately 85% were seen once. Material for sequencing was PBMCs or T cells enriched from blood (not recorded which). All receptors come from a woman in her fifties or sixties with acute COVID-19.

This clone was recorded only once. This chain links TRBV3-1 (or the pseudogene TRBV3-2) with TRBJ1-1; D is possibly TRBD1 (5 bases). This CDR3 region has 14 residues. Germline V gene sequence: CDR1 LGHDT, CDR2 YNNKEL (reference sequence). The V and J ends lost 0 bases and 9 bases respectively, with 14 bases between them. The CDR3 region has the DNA TGTGCCAGCAGCCAAGATACTTCGACAGACCAAGCTTTCTTT. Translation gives CASSQDTSTDQAFF.

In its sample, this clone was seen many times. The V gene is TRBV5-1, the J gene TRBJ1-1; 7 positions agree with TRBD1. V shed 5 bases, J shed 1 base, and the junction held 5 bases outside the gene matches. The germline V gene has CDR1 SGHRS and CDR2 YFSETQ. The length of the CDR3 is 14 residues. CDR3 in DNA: TGCGCCAGCAGGCCCGGACAGGCGAACACTGAAGCTTTCTTT. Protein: CASRPGQANTEAFF.